This T cell receptor beta chain emerged from a study of a mutant IDH1 vaccine in newly diagnosed glioma. Overall study context: Investigators started vaccination 4-6 weeks after radiotherapy alone, or with temozolomide cycles. Beforehand, treatment had been radiotherapy, temozolomide, or both; the majority received both.

The time point is: week 11, during vaccination. Vaccination used 300 ug of mutant IDH1 20-mer peptide per dose, with topical imiquimod. Astrocytomas found in donors were new, WHO grade 3 or 4, IDH1-mutant and ATRX-lost. Profiling relied on immunoSEQ multiplex PCR, and the TCRdb table lists in-frame clones only, not all of them. The sample lists tens of thousands of clones, roughly three quarters occurring once. A word on this clone: What it recognizes is unknown.

The TCR sequence derives from a man younger than 35 with glioma. Some clones in this sample may be carry-over from other donors' samples. Sequenced material: peripheral blood mononuclear cells (PBMCs), taken from a glioma patient whose treatment included an IDH1 peptide vaccine.

The CDR3 bases are TGTGCCAGCAGCTTTAGGGGGCCGTACTACGAGCAGTACTTC. Translating it yields CASSFRGPYYEQYF. The V gene is TRBV5-6, the J gene TRBJ2-7; 7 nucleotides line up with TRBD1. The trim removed 2 bases at V and 3 bases at J, leaving 5 bases unmatched. CDR3 length: 14 residues. CDR1 is SGHDT, CDR2 YYEEEE, per germline.